This T cell receptor beta chain appears in the sequencing data of a study of long-term antiretroviral therapy in people with HIV. Regarding the study as a whole: Upon ART, diversity increased but remained lower than transplant donor controls.

The germline CDR1 and CDR2 sequences are SNHLY and FYNNEI. Between the trimmed V and J ends, which lost 8 bases and 4 bases, there was a span of 11 bases. The CDR3 contains 12 residues. Researchers ran immunoSEQ v3.0 at survey level. For each individual sample, sequencing targeted about 35,000-55,000 T-cell genomes. TCRdb keeps only in-frame clones here, not all; method: immunoSEQ multiplex PCR. The sample lists 15,000 to 20,000 clones; around 80% were seen once. This clone was seen a single time. Its specificity is not known. The chain couples TRBV2 to TRBJ1-1, with D possibly matching TRBD1 (5 bases). The TCR comes from a man aged 18 to 29 with HIV. Sequencing was performed on unsorted PBMCs, taken 0.1 years after starting antiretroviral therapy. CDR3 coding DNA: TGTGCCAGCTCGGGGGGACTCACTGAAGCTTTCTTT. It specifies CASSGGLTEAFF.